This is a list of T cell receptor beta chains from one sample in a study of PD-1 blockade in classical Hodgkin lymphoma. Data came from immunoSEQ multiplex PCR; TCRdb stores just in-frame clones and leaves some out. This table holds tens of thousands of clones, about 92% found once. Sequencing used peripheral blood mononuclear cells (PBMCs), obtained at baseline. These receptors were collected from a human donor with classical Hodgkin lymphoma. CDR3s include the opening cysteine and the closing phenylalanine or tryptophan. Fields, in order: CDR3 DNA, CDR3 protein, J gene, D gene, clone size, V gene. A D gene is named only where the DNA matches it firmly. Some rows have no size entry. The others give once, few or many, or a class for an expanded clone.

cdr3_nt: TGTGCCAGCAGTGAGGAGTCCGAAGCGGGAGCCAGTGTCTATGAGCAGTTCTTC; cdr3_aa: CASSEESEAGASVYEQFF; j_call: TRBJ2-1; d_call: TRBD2; clone_size: .; v_call: TRBV6-1
cdr3_nt: TGTGCCAGCCACTTTGGAAACACCATATATTTT; cdr3_aa: CASHFGNTIYF; j_call: TRBJ1-3; d_call: .; clone_size: few; v_call: TRBV2
cdr3_nt: TGTGCCAGCAGCCTCGGGTGGGGGGGCGCTGAAAGCGGGACTGAAGCTTTCTTT; cdr3_aa: CASSLGWGGAESGTEAFF; j_call: TRBJ1-1; d_call: .; clone_size: .; v_call: TRBV11-2
cdr3_nt: TGCGCCAGCAGCGACCTGGGGGGAGGCGCAGAGACCCAGTACTTC; cdr3_aa: CASSDLGGGAETQYF; j_call: TRBJ2-5; d_call: .; clone_size: .; v_call: TRBV5-1
cdr3_nt: TGTGCCAGCAGCCCGCACACACCGACAGGGGATACGCAGTATTTT; cdr3_aa: CASSPHTPTGDTQYF; j_call: TRBJ2-3; d_call: TRBD1; clone_size: once; v_call: TRBV7-6
cdr3_nt: TGTGCCAGCAGCTTCTTTTCGCAGGACAGATTTAATTCACCCCTCCACTTT; cdr3_aa: CASSFFSQDRFNSPLHF; j_call: TRBJ1-6; d_call: .; clone_size: .; v_call: TRBV7-8
cdr3_nt: TGCGCCAGCGGACTAAAAGAGACCCAGTACTTC; cdr3_aa: CASGLKETQYF; j_call: TRBJ2-5; d_call: .; clone_size: .; v_call: TRBV5-1
cdr3_nt: TGCGCCAGCAGCGGGTTAGCGGGAGGTAGCACAGATACGCAGTATTTT; cdr3_aa: CASSGLAGGSTDTQYF; j_call: TRBJ2-3; d_call: TRBD2; clone_size: .; v_call: TRBV4-3
cdr3_nt: TGCGCCAGCAGCTGGGGTGGTAGCGGGAGGGCCAAGGAGACCCAGTACTTC; cdr3_aa: CASSWGGSGRAKETQYF; j_call: TRBJ2-5; d_call: TRBD2; clone_size: .; v_call: TRBV5-1
cdr3_nt: TGCGCCAGCAGCCTACACCCCACAGGGGAGTTAACAGATACGCAGTATTTT; cdr3_aa: CASSLHPTGELTDTQYF; j_call: TRBJ2-3; d_call: TRBD1; clone_size: .; v_call: TRBV5-1
cdr3_nt: TGTGCCAGCAGCTACGGGACTAGCGGGGGCACAGATACGCAGTATTTT; cdr3_aa: CASSYGTSGGTDTQYF; j_call: TRBJ2-3; d_call: TRBD2; clone_size: .; v_call: TRBV9
cdr3_nt: TGTGCCAGCAGTGAACAGGCAGTCTATGGCTACACCTTC; cdr3_aa: CASSEQAVYGYTF; j_call: TRBJ1-2; d_call: .; clone_size: .; v_call: TRBV6-1
cdr3_nt: TGTGCCAGTAGCCACCGGACAGAAACTGGAAACACCATATATTTT; cdr3_aa: CASSHRTETGNTIYF; j_call: TRBJ1-3; d_call: .; clone_size: .; v_call: TRBV19
cdr3_nt: TGCAGCCAATCAGGGGCAGATACGCAGTATTTT; cdr3_aa: CSQSGADTQYF; j_call: TRBJ2-3; d_call: .; clone_size: .; v_call: TRBV29-1
cdr3_nt: TGTGCCAGCAGTGGGCCGGGACTAGGGGAACACAATGAGCAGTTCTTC; cdr3_aa: CASSGPGLGEHNEQFF; j_call: TRBJ2-1; d_call: TRBD2; clone_size: .; v_call: TRBV6-6
cdr3_nt: TGCGCCAGCAGTCAAATCCCTGAGGGACAGAAGTCCTACGAGCAGTACTTC; cdr3_aa: CASSQIPEGQKSYEQYF; j_call: TRBJ2-7; d_call: TRBD1; clone_size: .; v_call: TRBV23-1
cdr3_nt: TGTGCCAGCAGTGTAAAAGGGTCAGTCAGTTCGCCCAACCCGCCGTTCTTC; cdr3_aa: CASSVKGSVSSPNPPFF; j_call: TRBJ2-1; d_call: .; clone_size: .; v_call: TRBV6-1
cdr3_nt: TGTGCCAGCTCAGAGAACAACAGGCTCTACTCTGGAAACACCATATATTTT; cdr3_aa: CASSENNRLYSGNTIYF; j_call: TRBJ1-3; d_call: .; clone_size: .; v_call: TRBV18
cdr3_nt: TGTGCCTGGAGTGTAGGCCAAACAGGGTCTGAAGCTTTCTTT; cdr3_aa: CAWSVGQTGSEAFF; j_call: TRBJ1-1; d_call: .; clone_size: .; v_call: TRBV30
cdr3_nt: TGTGCCAGCAGTTTTTCCAGGTACTCCTACGAGCAGTACTTC; cdr3_aa: CASSFSRYSYEQYF; j_call: TRBJ2-7; d_call: .; clone_size: once; v_call: TRBV27
cdr3_nt: TGCGCCAGCAGCCAAGCTAGATGGGGCGATGGCTACACCTTC; cdr3_aa: CASSQARWGDGYTF; j_call: TRBJ1-2; d_call: .; clone_size: .; v_call: TRBV4-3
cdr3_nt: TGTGCCAGCGCGACACTCGTGGGCTATGGCTACACCTTC; cdr3_aa: CASATLVGYGYTF; j_call: TRBJ1-2; d_call: .; clone_size: .; v_call: TRBV10-3
cdr3_nt: TGTGCCAGCAGCTCAGGTATAAGCGGACCCACAGATACGCAGTATTTT; cdr3_aa: CASSSGISGPTDTQYF; j_call: TRBJ2-3; d_call: .; clone_size: .; v_call: TRBV9
cdr3_nt: TGTGCCAGCAGCCAGCTAGCGGGGGGGCTGAATACGCAGTATTTT; cdr3_aa: CASSQLAGGLNTQYF; j_call: TRBJ2-3; d_call: TRBD2; clone_size: .; v_call: TRBV14
cdr3_nt: TGTGCCAGCAGCTTAAAGCCCCGGTTCTTGACGAACACCGGGGAGCTGTTTTTT; cdr3_aa: CASSLKPRFLTNTGELFF; j_call: TRBJ2-2; d_call: .; clone_size: .; v_call: TRBV7-3
cdr3_nt: TGTGCCAGCAGGGAACAGGGGGTTATCGGTGAAGCTTTCTTT; cdr3_aa: CASREQGVIGEAFF; j_call: TRBJ1-1; d_call: TRBD1; clone_size: .; v_call: TRBV7-3
cdr3_nt: TGTGCCAGCAGCTTAGAATCGTACGTAGGGACAGATACGCAGTATTTT; cdr3_aa: CASSLESYVGTDTQYF; j_call: TRBJ2-3; d_call: .; clone_size: .; v_call: TRBV7-6
cdr3_nt: TGTGCCACAGCAGCGGGGGGTTCCTACAATGAGCAGTTCTTC; cdr3_aa: CATAAGGSYNEQFF; j_call: TRBJ2-1; d_call: TRBD2; clone_size: .; v_call: TRBV7-3
cdr3_nt: TGTGCCAGCAGCCTTCCTCCGGGACAGGGGGACGGTTCACCCCTCCACTTT; cdr3_aa: CASSLPPGQGDGSPLHF; j_call: TRBJ1-6; d_call: TRBD1; clone_size: few; v_call: TRBV7-7
cdr3_nt: TGTGCCAGCAGCTTCGCTAGCGGGTCCCACGAGCAGTACTTC; cdr3_aa: CASSFASGSHEQYF; j_call: TRBJ2-7; d_call: TRBD2; clone_size: .; v_call: TRBV7-9
cdr3_nt: TGTGCCAGCAGTTTATCCGCTCAGGGGGTAACTGAAGCTTTCTTT; cdr3_aa: CASSLSAQGVTEAFF; j_call: TRBJ1-1; d_call: TRBD1; clone_size: .; v_call: TRBV27
cdr3_nt: TGTGCCAGCAGTCGTACCCCGGGACTAGCCTACAATGAGCAGTTCTTC; cdr3_aa: CASSRTPGLAYNEQFF; j_call: TRBJ2-1; d_call: TRBD2; clone_size: .; v_call: TRBV2
cdr3_nt: TGTGCCCCTTCAACGGGCCCTGCTGACCGGGACAGCCGGAGCTCCTACAATGAGCAGTTCTTC; cdr3_aa: CAPSTGPADRDSRSSYNEQFF; j_call: TRBJ2-1; d_call: TRBD1; clone_size: once; v_call: TRBV27
cdr3_nt: TGTGCCAGCAGCTTAGCTGGGGCGTTGGAGTATGGCTACACCTTC; cdr3_aa: CASSLAGALEYGYTF; j_call: TRBJ1-2; d_call: .; clone_size: .; v_call: TRBV7-8
cdr3_nt: TGTGCCAGCAGTCGCGCTAGCGGGAGGCTCAATGAGCAGTTCTTC; cdr3_aa: CASSRASGRLNEQFF; j_call: TRBJ2-1; d_call: TRBD2; clone_size: once; v_call: TRBV6-5
cdr3_nt: TGTGCCAGCGGGGGGGAGACCCAGTACTTC; cdr3_aa: CASGGETQYF; j_call: TRBJ2-5; d_call: .; clone_size: few; v_call: TRBV27
cdr3_nt: TGCAGCGTTGATGGGGTCGGGGCTAACGTCCTGACTTTC; cdr3_aa: CSVDGVGANVLTF; j_call: TRBJ2-6; d_call: .; clone_size: .; v_call: TRBV29-1
cdr3_nt: TGTGCCAGCAGTACGACCCCCTACGAGCAGTACTTC; cdr3_aa: CASSTTPYEQYF; j_call: TRBJ2-7; d_call: .; clone_size: .; v_call: TRBV6-5
cdr3_nt: TGTGCCAGCAGCAGCACCGGGGAGCTGTTTTTT; cdr3_aa: CASSSTGELFF; j_call: TRBJ2-2; d_call: .; clone_size: .; v_call: TRBV7-8
cdr3_nt: TGTGCCAGCAGACCAGGTCTGGACATAACTGAAGCTTTCTTT; cdr3_aa: CASRPGLDITEAFF; j_call: TRBJ1-1; d_call: .; clone_size: .; v_call: TRBV5-8
cdr3_nt: TGTGCCAGTAGTAGACAGGGTACCACCGGGGAGCTGTTTTTT; cdr3_aa: CASSRQGTTGELFF; j_call: TRBJ2-2; d_call: TRBD1; clone_size: .; v_call: TRBV19
cdr3_nt: TGCGCCAGCAGCTTGGTCCGAAAAGAGACCCAGTACTTC; cdr3_aa: CASSLVRKETQYF; j_call: TRBJ2-5; d_call: .; clone_size: .; v_call: TRBV5-1